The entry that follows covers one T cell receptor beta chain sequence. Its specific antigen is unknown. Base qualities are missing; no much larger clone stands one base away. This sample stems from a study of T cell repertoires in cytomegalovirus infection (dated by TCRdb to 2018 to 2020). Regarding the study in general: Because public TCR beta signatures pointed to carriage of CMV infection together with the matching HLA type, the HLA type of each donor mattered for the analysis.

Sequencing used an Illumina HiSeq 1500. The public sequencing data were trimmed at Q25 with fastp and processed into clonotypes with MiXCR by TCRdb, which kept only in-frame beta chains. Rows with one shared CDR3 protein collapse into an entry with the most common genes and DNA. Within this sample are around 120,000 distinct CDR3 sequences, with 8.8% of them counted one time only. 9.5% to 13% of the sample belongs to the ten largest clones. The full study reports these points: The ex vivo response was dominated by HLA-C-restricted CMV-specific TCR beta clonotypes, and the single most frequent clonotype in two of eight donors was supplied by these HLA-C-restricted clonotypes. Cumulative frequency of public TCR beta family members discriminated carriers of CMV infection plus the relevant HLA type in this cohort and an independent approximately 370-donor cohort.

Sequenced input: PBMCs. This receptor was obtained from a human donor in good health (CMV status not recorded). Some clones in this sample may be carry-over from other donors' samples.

The DNA is as follows: TGTGCCAGCTCACGGGAACGGGACACTGAAGCTTTCTTT. This gives the protein CASSRERDTEAFF. The chain is made from TRBV18 and TRBJ1-1; too little of a D gene remains to name it. The CDR3 runs 13 amino acids, cysteine and phenylalanine included. The kept DNA is CDR3 alone, 39 bases in frame from the first base. The germline ends are 9 bases apart after V is trimmed by 4 bases and J by 3 bases. CDR1 KGHSH and CDR2 LQKENI were looked up in the germline V gene.